The rows below give T cell receptor beta chains drawn from one sample of a study of Graves' ophthalmopathy and Graves' hyperthyroidism. TCRdb analysed the multiplex PCR reads with MiXCR anew, one entry per CDR3 protein. Altogether 600,000 to 700,000 distinct CDR3 sequences are present, 35% to 50% being singletons, with the ten largest covering under 3.5%. The sequenced sample consisted of peripheral blood. Source of these receptors: an adult man with Graves' ophthalmopathy. The CDR3 runs from the conserved cysteine through the conserved F or W. A D gene is named only where the DNA matches it firmly. Expanded clones get a size class; other rows say once, few or many, or leave the size out.

d_call,v_call,clone_size,j_call,cdr3_nt,cdr3_aa
-,TRBV6-5,-,TRBJ2-5,TGTGCCAGCAGTTACCTAGACTCAATTGGCGAGACCCAGTACTTC,CASSYLDSIGETQYF
-,TRBV4-3,few,TRBJ2-6,TGCGCCAGCAGCCAAGGAACAGCCCGCTCTGGGGCCAACGTCCTGACTTTC,CASSQGTARSGANVLTF
-,TRBV5-5,many,TRBJ1-6,TGTGCCAGCAGCTTGGCACCGGTGAATTCACCCCTCCACTTT,CASSLAPVNSPLHF
-,TRBV12-3/TRBV12-4,-,TRBJ1-2,TGTGCCAGCAGTTTAACCCCCTCAACTAACTATGGCTACACCTTC,CASSLTPSTNYGYTF
TRBD2,TRBV7-2,-,TRBJ2-2,TGTGCCAGCAGCCCCCGGGAGGAGGACGGGGAGCTGTTTTTT,CASSPREEDGELFF
-,TRBV7-2,-,TRBJ2-5,TGCGCCAGCAGCCAAGAAGTCTTGGGGCCAAGGGAGACCCAGTACTTC,CASSQEVLGPRETQYF
TRBD1,TRBV19,many,TRBJ1-2,TGTGCCAGTAGTATGAGTACAGGGGTTGGCTACACCTTC,CASSMSTGVGYTF
TRBD1,TRBV12-3/TRBV12-4,many,TRBJ2-5,TGTGCTAGCAGCCCGCGACAGGGTGAGACCCAGTACTTC,CASSPRQGETQYF
-,TRBV7-7,many,TRBJ2-5,TGTGCTAGCAGCAATGGGGATTATTCGGCCCAGTACTTC,CASSNGDYSAQYF
TRBD1,TRBV5-5,-,TRBJ2-5,TGTGCCAGCAGCTTATCCCCGGGGACAGGGGGCACAGGAGAAGAGACCCAGTACTTC,CASSLSPGTGGTGEETQYF
-,TRBV6-5,few,TRBJ2-5,TGTGCCAGCAGTTACTCGGGGGGCTCTATCGGAGAGACCCAGTACTTC,CASSYSGGSIGETQYF
TRBD2,TRBV7-9,-,TRBJ2-6,TGTGCCAGCAGCTCCTTAGCGGGAGGGGCGAAGGGGGCCAACGTCCTGACTTTC,CASSSLAGGAKGANVLTF
TRBD2,TRBV12-3/TRBV12-4,few,TRBJ2-5,TGTGCTAGTGGTTCCAGATTCACGGGACTAGCGGGAGAAGAGACCCAGTACTTC,CASGSRFTGLAGEETQYF
-,TRBV5-1,-,TRBJ1-2,TGCGCCAGCATGGCAGGGGTCGACTATGGCTACACCTTC,CASMAGVDYGYTF
TRBD1,TRBV7-9,many,TRBJ1-2,TGTGCCAGCAGCGCGCTCGGGACAGCTCTCTATGGCTACACCTTC,CASSALGTALYGYTF
-,TRBV6-5,-,TRBJ1-2,TGTGCCAGCAGTTACTCGGCTGGGGAGGGCTATGGCTACACCTTC,CASSYSAGEGYGYTF
-,TRBV2,-,TRBJ2-6,TGTGCCAGCAGTGTGGCCCTCGGGGCCGGGGCCAACGTCCTGACTTTC,CASSVALGAGANVLTF
TRBD2,TRBV4-1,-,TRBJ2-7,TGCGCCAGCAGCCAAGACCTAGCTAGCGGCTACGAGCAGTACTTC,CASSQDLASGYEQYF
-,TRBV14,many,TRBJ2-5,TGTGCCAGCAGCCAAGTGTCGGGGCCCTCGAGGCAGACCCAGTACTTC,CASSQVSGPSRQTQYF
-,TRBV5-1,few,TRBJ1-1,TGCGCCAGCAGCCTGGAGTATGGGGGGCGTATAGTTAGAAATCCTGAAGCTTTCTTT,CASSLEYGGRIVRNPEAFF
-,TRBV25-1,-,TRBJ2-5,TGTGCCAGCAGCCAAGTAGTGCTGGCCTTTGATAACCAAGAGACCCAGTACTTC,CASSQVVLAFDNQETQYF
-,TRBV12-3/TRBV12-4,many,TRBJ2-7,TGTGCCAGCAGTCCAAAGGGCGAGCAGTACTTC,CASSPKGEQYF
-,TRBV29-1,many,TRBJ2-5,TGCAGCGTTGGAGGAGGACAGCAAGAGACCCAGTACTTC,CSVGGGQQETQYF
-,TRBV7-2,once,TRBJ2-2,TGTGCCGGCAGCTTAGCGCGGACAAACCGGGAGCTGTTTTTT,CAGSLARTNRELFF
-,TRBV10-3,many,TRBJ1-1,TGTGCCAGCACTCCGACCGCGAACACTGAAGCTTTCTTT,CASTPTANTEAFF
-,TRBV7-9,many,TRBJ1-1,TGTGCCAGCAGCTTTTTCGGGGCAGAAGCTTTCTTT,CASSFFGAEAFF
-,TRBV7-9,-,TRBJ1-2,TGTGCCAGCAGCTTATATCCAGGGTCGCATGGCTACACCTTC,CASSLYPGSHGYTF
-,TRBV9,-,TRBJ1-1,TGTGCCAGCGTTTACCTCTACACTGAAGCTTTCTTT,CASVYLYTEAFF
-,TRBV7-9,-,TRBJ2-7,TGTGCCAGCAGCTTTTTTGGCCGGAACACCGGGGAGCTGTACTTC,CASSFFGRNTGELYF
-,TRBV29-1,many,TRBJ1-2,TGCAGCGTGACGGAGAGTTACGGCTACACCTTC,CSVTESYGYTF
-,TRBV25-1,few,TRBJ1-2,TGTGCCAGCAGTGTTAGAGGAGCGGGCTACACCTTC,CASSVRGAGYTF
-,TRBV5-1,many,TRBJ1-1,TGCGCCAGCAGCTTGGGAGCAGGGAGGGGAGCTGAAGCTTTCTTT,CASSLGAGRGAEAFF
TRBD1,TRBV24-1,-,TRBJ2-5,TGTGCCTCCGGGGACAGGGGTGAGACCCAGTACTTC,CASGDRGETQYF
-,TRBV20-1,many,TRBJ2-7,TGCAGTGCGAAGAGGGGGGGGGCGATCCTCTACGAGCAGTACTTC,CSAKRGGAILYEQYF
-,TRBV2,many,TRBJ2-6,TGTGCCAGCAGTTACTCTGGGGCCAACGTCCTGACTTTC,CASSYSGANVLTF
-,TRBV12-3/TRBV12-4,many,TRBJ1-2,TGTGCCAGCAGTTTTAACGGCTATGGCTACACCTTC,CASSFNGYGYTF
-,TRBV27,-,TRBJ1-5,TGTGCCAGCAGTACCCCCCGACCCCAGCATTTT,CASSTPRPQHF
TRBD1,TRBV11-2,-,TRBJ2-5,TGTGCCAGCAGCTTATCCGGGACAGGGTTAGAGACCCAGTACTTC,CASSLSGTGLETQYF
-,TRBV6-9,few,TRBJ1-1,TGTGCCAGCAGTTCCCAGACAGAGTACACTGAAGCTTTCTTT,CASSSQTEYTEAFF
-,TRBV29-1,many,TRBJ1-1,TGCAGCGTTGAAGGAGAATCGGACACTGAAGCTTTCTTT,CSVEGESDTEAFF
TRBD1,TRBV7-6,once,TRBJ2-2,TGTGCCAGCAATGCCGGGACAGGGCCCGGGGAGCTGTTTTTT,CASNAGTGPGELFF
-,TRBV7-8,-,TRBJ1-2,TGTGCCTGGAGTTTACAGGGCGGGATGATCTATGGCTACACCTTC,CAWSLQGGMIYGYTF
-,TRBV9,-,TRBJ1-1,TGTGCCAGCAGCGCGGAGAGTCCCGAGACTGAAGCTTTCTTT,CASSAESPETEAFF
TRBD1,TRBV7-9,-,TRBJ2-1,TGTGCCAGCAATAAATTGGGAAAAGGGGGCGGAGAGCAGTTCTTC,CASNKLGKGGGEQFF
-,TRBV5-6,-,TRBJ2-2,TGTGCCAGCAGCCAAGATCGACTAGAACTCACCGGGGAGCTGTTTTTT,CASSQDRLELTGELFF
TRBD1,TRBV10-3,-,TRBJ1-2,TGTGCCTTCAGAGGGACAGGGAATTCCCATGGCTACACCTTC,CAFRGTGNSHGYTF